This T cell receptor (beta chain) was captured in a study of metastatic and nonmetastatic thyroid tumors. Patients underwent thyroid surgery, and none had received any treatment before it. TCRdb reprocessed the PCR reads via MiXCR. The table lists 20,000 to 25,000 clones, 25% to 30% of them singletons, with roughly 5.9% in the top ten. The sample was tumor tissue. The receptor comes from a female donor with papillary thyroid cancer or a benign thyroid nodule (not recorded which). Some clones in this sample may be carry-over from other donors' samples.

The CDR3 DNA is TGTGCCAGAAGACTACTAGCTAGTAGCACAGATACGCAGTATTTT. Its translation is CARRLLASSTDTQYF. The chain carries TRBV2 and TRBJ2-3, with a weak D call TRBD2 (6 bases). The germline CDR1 and CDR2 sequences are SNHLY and FYNNEI. The CDR3 length is 15 residues. The V end lost 9 bases, the J end lost 0 bases, and 16 bases lay between the germline ends.